The entry below gives a single T cell receptor beta chain sequence along with its context. In the original workflow: How many nucleated cells were present was estimated from reference gene primer amplification. Repertoires were generated with immunoSEQ multiplex PCR, while TCRdb's copy carries only in-frame clones and drops some. From that table come the V and J calls and clone size; the DNA was used to work out D and trimming. Of under 200,000 clones listed, around four fifths are singletons. This record comes from a study of blood T cell repertoires in COVID-19. In the study overall: The United States, Italy and Spain supplied acute and convalescent COVID-19 samples. The analysed material was cDNA or gDNA that came from T cells, B-cell-depleted T cells, or PBMCs.

J lost 8 bases, V lost 5 bases, and 5 bases had no gene match. The CDR3 runs to 13 residues. CDR1 is SGHTA and CDR2 is FQGNSA in the germline V gene. Material: peripheral blood. V is TRBV7-2 and J is TRBJ2-1, with 8 bases aligning to TRBD2. The receptor comes from a man in his 70s with active or convalescent COVID-19. CDR3 nucleotide sequence: TGTGCCAGCAGCGTACCCGGGGGGGATGAGCAGTTCTTC. Translated: CASSVPGGDEQFF. Combining the CDR3 with reference TRBV7-2 and TRBJ2-1 gives the whole variable domain GAGVSQSPSNKVTEKGKDVELRCDPISGHTALYWYRQSLGQGLEFLIYFQGNSAPDKSGLPSDRFSAERTGGSVSTLTIQRTQQEDSAVYLCASSVPGGDEQFFGPGTRLTVL.